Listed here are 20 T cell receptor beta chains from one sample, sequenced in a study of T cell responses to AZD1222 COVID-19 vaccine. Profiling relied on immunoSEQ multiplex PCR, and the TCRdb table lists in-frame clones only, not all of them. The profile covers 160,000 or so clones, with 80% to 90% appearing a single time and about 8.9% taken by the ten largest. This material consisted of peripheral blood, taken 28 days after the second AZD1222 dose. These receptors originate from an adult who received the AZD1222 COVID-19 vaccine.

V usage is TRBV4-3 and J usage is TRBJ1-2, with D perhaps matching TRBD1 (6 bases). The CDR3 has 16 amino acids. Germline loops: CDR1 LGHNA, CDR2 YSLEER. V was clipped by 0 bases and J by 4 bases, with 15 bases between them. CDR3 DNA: TGCGCCAGCAGCCAAGATAGGGGGTTGATCGGCTATGGCTACACCTTC. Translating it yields CASSQDRGLIGYGYTF.

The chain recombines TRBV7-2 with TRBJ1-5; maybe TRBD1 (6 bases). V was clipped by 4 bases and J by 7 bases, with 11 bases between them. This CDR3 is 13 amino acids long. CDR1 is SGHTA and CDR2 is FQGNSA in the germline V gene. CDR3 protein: CASSYTGLQPQHF. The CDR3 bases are TGTGCCAGCAGCTATACAGGGTTACAGCCCCAGCATTTT.

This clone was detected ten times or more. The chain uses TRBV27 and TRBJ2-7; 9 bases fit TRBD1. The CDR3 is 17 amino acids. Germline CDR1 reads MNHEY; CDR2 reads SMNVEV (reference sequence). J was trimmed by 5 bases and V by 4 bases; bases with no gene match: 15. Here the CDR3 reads CASSSTTGQGVPHEQYF. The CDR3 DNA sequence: TGTGCCAGCAGTTCAACCACGGGACAGGGAGTTCCCCACGAGCAGTACTTC.

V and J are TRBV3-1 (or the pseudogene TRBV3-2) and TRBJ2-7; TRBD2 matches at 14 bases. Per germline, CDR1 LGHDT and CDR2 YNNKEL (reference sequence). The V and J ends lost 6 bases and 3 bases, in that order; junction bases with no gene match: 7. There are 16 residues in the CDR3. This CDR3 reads CASRPGTSGSIYEQYF. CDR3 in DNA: TGTGCCAGCAGACCCGGGACTAGCGGGAGTATCTACGAGCAGTACTTC.

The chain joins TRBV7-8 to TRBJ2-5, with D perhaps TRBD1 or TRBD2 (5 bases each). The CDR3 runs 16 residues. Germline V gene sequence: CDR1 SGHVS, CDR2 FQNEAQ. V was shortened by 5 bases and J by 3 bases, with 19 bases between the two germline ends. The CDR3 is CASSKFEGSGKETQYF. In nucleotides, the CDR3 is TGTGCCAGCAGCAAATTCGAGGGGTCGGGGAAAGAGACCCAGTACTTC.

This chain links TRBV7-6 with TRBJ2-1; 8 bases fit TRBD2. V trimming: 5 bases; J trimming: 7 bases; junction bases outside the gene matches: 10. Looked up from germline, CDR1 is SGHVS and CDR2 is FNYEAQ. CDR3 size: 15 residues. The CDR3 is CASSLGAPGGNEQFF. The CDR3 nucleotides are TGTGCCAGCAGCCTGGGCGCCCCGGGAGGGAATGAGCAGTTCTTC.

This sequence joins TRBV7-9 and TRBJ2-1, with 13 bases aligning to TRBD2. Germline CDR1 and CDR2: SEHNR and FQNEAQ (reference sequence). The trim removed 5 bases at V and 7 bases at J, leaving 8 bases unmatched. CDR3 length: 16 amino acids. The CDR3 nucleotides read TGTGCCAGCAGCCCCGGGGGACTAGCGGGACTAAATGAGCAGTTCTTC. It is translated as CASSPGGLAGLNEQFF. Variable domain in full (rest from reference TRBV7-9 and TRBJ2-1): DTGVSQNPRHKITKRGQNVTFRCDPISEHNRLYWYRQTLGQGPEFLTYFQNEAQLEKSRLLSDRFSAERPKGSFSTLEIQRTEQGDSAMYLCASSPGGLAGLNEQFFGPGTRLTVL.

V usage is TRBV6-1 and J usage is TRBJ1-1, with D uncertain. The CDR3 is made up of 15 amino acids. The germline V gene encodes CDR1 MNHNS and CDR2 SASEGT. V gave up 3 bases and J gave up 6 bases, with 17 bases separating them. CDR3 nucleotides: TGTGCCAGCAGTGAGGTGGCAGGCGGATTCCCTGAAGCTTTCTTT. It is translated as CASSEVAGGFPEAFF.

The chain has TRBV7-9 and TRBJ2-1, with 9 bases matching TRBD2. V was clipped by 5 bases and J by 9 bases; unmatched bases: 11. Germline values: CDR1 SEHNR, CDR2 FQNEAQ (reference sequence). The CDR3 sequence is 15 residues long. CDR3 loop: CASSPPSGDGSEQFF. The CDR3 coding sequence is TGTGCCAGCAGCCCTCCTAGCGGGGATGGCAGTGAGCAGTTCTTC.

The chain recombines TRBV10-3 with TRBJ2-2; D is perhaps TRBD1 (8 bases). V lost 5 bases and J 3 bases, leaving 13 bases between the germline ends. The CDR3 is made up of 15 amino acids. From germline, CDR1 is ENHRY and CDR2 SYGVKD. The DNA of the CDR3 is TGTGCCATCAGTTCCACAGGGGGGGACACCGGGGAGCTGTTTTTT. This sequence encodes CAISSTGGDTGELFF.

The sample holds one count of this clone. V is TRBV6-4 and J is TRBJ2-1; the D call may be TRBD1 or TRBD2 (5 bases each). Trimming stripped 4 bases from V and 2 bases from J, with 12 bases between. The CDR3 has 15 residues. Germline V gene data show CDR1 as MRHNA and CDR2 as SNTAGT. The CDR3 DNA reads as TGTGCCAGCAGTGCAGGACTGGGGGCCTACAATGAGCAGTTCTTC. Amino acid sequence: CASSAGLGAYNEQFF.

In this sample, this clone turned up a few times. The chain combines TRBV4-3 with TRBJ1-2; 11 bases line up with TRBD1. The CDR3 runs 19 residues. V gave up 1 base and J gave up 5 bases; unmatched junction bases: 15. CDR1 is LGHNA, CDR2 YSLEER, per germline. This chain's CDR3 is CASSQVLSVGTGGLYGYTF. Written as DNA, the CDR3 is TGCGCCAGCAGCCAAGTATTAAGTGTCGGGACAGGGGGTTTGTATGGCTACACCTTC.

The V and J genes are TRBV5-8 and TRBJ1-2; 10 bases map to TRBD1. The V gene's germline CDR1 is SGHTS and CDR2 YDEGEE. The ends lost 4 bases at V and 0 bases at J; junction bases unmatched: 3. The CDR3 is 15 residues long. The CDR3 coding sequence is TGTGCCAGCAGCCGACAGGGGGCGACTAACTATGGCTACACCTTC. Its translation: CASSRQGATNYGYTF.

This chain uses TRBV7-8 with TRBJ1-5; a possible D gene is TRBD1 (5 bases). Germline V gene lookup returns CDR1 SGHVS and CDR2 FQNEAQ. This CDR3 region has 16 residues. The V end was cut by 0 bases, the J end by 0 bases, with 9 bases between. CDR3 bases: TGTGCCAGCAGCTTAGCGACAGCCTATAGCAATCAGCCCCAGCATTTT. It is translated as CASSLATAYSNQPQHF.

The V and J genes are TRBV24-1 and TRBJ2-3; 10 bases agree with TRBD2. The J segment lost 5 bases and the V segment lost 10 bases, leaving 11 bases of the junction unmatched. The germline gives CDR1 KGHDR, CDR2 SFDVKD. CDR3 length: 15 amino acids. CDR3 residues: CATGLAGAPGDTQYF. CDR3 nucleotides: TGTGCCACGGGGCTAGCGGGGGCACCTGGAGATACGCAGTATTTT.

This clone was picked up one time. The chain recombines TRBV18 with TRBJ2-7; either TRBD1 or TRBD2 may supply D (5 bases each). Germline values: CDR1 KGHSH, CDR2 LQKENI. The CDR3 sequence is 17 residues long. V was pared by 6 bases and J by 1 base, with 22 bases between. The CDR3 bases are TGTGCCAGCTCCCCAGGGCTGGGCAGGACGGGATCCTACGAGCAGTACTTC. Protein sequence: CASSPGLGRTGSYEQYF.

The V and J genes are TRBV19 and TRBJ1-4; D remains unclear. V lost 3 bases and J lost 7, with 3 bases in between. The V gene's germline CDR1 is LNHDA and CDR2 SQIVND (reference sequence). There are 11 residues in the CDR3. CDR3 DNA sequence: TGTGCCAGTAGTATGGCTGAAAAACTGTTTTTT. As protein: CASSMAEKLFF.

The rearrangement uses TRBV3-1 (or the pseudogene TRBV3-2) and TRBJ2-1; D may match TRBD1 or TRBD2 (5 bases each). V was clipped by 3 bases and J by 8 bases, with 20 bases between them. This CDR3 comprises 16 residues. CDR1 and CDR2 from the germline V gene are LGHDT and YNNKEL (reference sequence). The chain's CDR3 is CASSQQSGTSRDEQFF. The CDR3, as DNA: TGTGCCAGCAGCCAGCAATCCGGGACCTCGAGGGATGAGCAGTTCTTC.

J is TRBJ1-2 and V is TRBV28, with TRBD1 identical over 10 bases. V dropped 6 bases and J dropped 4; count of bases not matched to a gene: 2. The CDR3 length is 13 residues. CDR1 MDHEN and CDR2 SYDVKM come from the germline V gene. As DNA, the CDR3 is TGTGCCAGCAGACGGACAGGGGGCTATGGCTACACCTTC. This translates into CASRRTGGYGYTF.

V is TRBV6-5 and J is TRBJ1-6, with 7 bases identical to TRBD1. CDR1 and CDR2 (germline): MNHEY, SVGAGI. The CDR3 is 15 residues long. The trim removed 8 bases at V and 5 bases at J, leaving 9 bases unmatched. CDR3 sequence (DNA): TGTGCCAGCGGGGGCGCCACAGGGGATAATTCACCCCTCCACTTT. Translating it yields CASGGATGDNSPLHF.